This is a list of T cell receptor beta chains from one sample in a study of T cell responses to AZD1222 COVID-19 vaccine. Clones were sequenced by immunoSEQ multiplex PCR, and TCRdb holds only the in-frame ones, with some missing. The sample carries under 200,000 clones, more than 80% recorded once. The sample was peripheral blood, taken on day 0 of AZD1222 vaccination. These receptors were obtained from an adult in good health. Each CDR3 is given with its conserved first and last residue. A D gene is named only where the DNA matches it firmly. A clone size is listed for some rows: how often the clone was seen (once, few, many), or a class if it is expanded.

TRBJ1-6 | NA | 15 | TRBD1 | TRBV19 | CASSSRDRYNSPLHF | TGTGCCAGTAGTAGCCGGGACAGGTATAATTCACCCCTCCACTTT
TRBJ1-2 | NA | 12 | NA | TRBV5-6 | CASSLSFYGYTF | TGTGCCAGCAGCTTGAGCTTCTATGGCTACACCTTC
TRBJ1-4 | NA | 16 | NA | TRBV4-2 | CASSPRGGGTNEKLFF | TGTGCCAGCAGCCCAAGAGGGGGGGGGACTAATGAAAAACTGTTTTTT
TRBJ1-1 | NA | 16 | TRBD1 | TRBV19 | CASRVSGQGGNTEAFF | TGTGCCAGTAGGGTTAGCGGACAGGGGGGGAACACTGAAGCTTTCTTT
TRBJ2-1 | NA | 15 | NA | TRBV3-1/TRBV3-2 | CASSPRGGLYNEQFF | TGTGCCAGCAGCCCGAGGGGGGGGCTCTACAATGAGCAGTTCTTC
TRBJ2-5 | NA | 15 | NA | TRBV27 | CASSSSIAVQGTQYF | TGTGCCAGCAGTTCATCGATAGCGGTTCAAGGGACCCAGTACTTC
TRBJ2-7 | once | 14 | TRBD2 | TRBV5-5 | CASSLASGSYEQYF | TGTGCCAGCAGCTTGGCTAGCGGGAGTTACGAGCAGTACTTC
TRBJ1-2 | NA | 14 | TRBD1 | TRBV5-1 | CASSSDRGYFGYTF | TGCGCCAGCAGCTCGGACAGGGGGTATTTTGGCTACACCTTC
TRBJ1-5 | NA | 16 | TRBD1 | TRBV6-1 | CASSEQTGGNNQPQHF | TGTGCCAGCAGTGAACAAACAGGGGGTAACAATCAGCCCCAGCATTTT
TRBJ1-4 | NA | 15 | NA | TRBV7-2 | CASSITGRRIEKLFF | TGTGCCAGCAGCATCACAGGGCGGAGGATTGAAAAACTGTTTTTT
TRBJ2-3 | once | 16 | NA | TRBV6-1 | CASSELPTSYTDTQYF | TGTGCCAGCAGTGAATTACCGACTTCCTACACAGATACGCAGTATTTT
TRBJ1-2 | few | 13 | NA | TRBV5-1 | CASSYGNNYGYTF | TGCGCCAGCAGCTACGGGAATAACTATGGCTACACCTTC
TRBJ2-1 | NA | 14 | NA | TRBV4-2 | CASSQDTTYNEQFF | TGTGCCAGCAGCCAAGATACTACCTACAATGAGCAGTTCTTC
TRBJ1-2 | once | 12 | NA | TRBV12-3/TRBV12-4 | CASSFWGKGYTF | TGTGCCAGCAGTTTCTGGGGCAAGGGCTACACCTTC
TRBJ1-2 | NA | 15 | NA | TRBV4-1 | CASSQEWDGFYGYTF | TGCGCCAGCAGCCAAGAGTGGGACGGATTCTATGGCTACACCTTC
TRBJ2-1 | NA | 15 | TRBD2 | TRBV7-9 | CASSSIGGGAYEQFF | TGTGCCAGCAGCTCAATTGGCGGGGGGGCATATGAGCAGTTCTTC
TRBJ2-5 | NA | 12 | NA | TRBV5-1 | CASSQESETQYF | TGCGCCAGCAGCCAGGAAAGTGAGACCCAGTACTTC
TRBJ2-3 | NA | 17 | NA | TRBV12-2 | CASRPTHRASDSDTQYF | TGTGCAAGTCGCCCAACCCACCGGGCTAGCGACTCAGATACGCAGTATTTT
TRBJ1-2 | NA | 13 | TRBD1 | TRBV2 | CASRDSSNYGYTF | TGTGCCAGCCGGGACAGCTCGAACTATGGCTACACCTTC
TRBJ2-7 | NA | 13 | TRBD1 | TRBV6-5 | CASSTTGGDEQYF | TGTGCCAGCAGTACGACAGGGGGAGACGAGCAGTACTTC
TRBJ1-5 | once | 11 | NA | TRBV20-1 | CSASGDQPQHF | TGCAGTGCTAGCGGGGATCAGCCCCAGCATTTT
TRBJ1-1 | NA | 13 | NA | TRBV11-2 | CASSPSLNTEAFF | TGTGCCAGCAGCCCTAGCTTGAACACTGAAGCTTTCTTT
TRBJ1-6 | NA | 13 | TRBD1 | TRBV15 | CATTRGTDSPLHF | TGTGCCACCACCAGAGGGACAGATTCACCCCTCCACTTT
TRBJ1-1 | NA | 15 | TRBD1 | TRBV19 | CATLPGTAGNTEAFF | TGTGCCACGCTTCCCGGGACAGCGGGGAACACTGAAGCTTTCTTT
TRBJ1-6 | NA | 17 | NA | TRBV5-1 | CASSPSDKIGPNSPLHF | TGCGCCAGCAGCCCCTCAGACAAAATTGGCCCAAATTCACCCCTCCACTTT
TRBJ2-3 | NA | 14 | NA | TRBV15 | CATSPRQGPDTQYF | TGTGCCACCAGCCCCCGGCAGGGACCAGATACGCAGTATTTT
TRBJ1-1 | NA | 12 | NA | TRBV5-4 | CASSGRPTEAFF | TGTGCCAGCAGCGGCAGGCCCACTGAAGCTTTCTTT
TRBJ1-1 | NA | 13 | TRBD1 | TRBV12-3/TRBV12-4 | CASRTGVNTEAFF | TGTGCCAGTAGGACAGGAGTGAACACTGAAGCTTTCTTT
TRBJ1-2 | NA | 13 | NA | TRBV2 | CASIKQAAYGYTF | TGTGCCAGCATAAAACAGGCCGCCTATGGCTACACCTTC
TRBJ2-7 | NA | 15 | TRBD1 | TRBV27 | CASSSPGQGIYEQYF | TGTGCCAGCAGTTCGCCGGGACAGGGTATCTACGAGCAGTACTTC
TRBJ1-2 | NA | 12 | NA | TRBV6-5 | CASSSGPVSYTF | TGTGCCAGCAGCTCGGGACCGGTTAGCTACACCTTC
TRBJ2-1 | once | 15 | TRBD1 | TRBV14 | CASSPPGTGYNEQFF | TGTGCCAGCAGTCCACCCGGGACAGGTTACAATGAGCAGTTCTTC
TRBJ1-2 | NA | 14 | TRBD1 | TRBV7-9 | CASSWEGAGYGYTF | TGTGCCAGCAGCTGGGAGGGGGCGGGCTATGGCTACACCTTC
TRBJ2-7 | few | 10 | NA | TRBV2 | CASSSYEQYF | TGTGCCAGCAGCTCCTACGAGCAGTACTTC
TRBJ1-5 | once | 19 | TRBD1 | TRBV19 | CASSYQGQAAHQRNQPQHF | TGTGCCAGTAGTTACCAAGGACAGGCGGCCCATCAACGAAATCAGCCCCAGCATTTT
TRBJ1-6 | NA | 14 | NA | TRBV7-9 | CASSLIPRGSPLHF | TGTGCCAGCAGCTTAATCCCTAGGGGTTCACCCCTCCACTTT
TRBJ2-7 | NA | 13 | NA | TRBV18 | CASSPSGLIEQYF | TGTGCCAGCTCACCCTCGGGGCTGATCGAGCAGTACTTC
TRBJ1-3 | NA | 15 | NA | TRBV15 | CATSRDRGRVNTIYF | TGTGCCACCAGCAGAGATAGGGGTAGGGTAAACACCATATATTTT
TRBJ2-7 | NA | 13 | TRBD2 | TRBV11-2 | CASSGGGSYEQYF | TGTGCCAGCTCCGGGGGGGGCTCCTACGAGCAGTACTTC
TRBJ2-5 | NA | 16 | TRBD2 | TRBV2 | CASSVERGRGQETQYF | TGTGCCAGCAGTGTGGAGCGGGGGAGGGGACAAGAGACCCAGTACTTC
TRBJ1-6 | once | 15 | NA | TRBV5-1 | CASSLVSTTGRALHF | TGCGCCAGCAGCTTGGTGTCAACGACTGGGAGGGCCCTCCACTTT
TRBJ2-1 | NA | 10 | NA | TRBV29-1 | CSVYRVGQFF | TGCAGCGTGTACAGGGTGGGGCAGTTCTTC
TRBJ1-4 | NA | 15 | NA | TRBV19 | CASSSEGGANEKLFF | TGTGCCAGTAGTTCGGAGGGGGGGGCTAATGAAAAACTGTTTTTT
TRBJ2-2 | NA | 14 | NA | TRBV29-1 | CSVVEQLSTGELFF | TGCAGCGTTGTAGAGCAGCTCAGCACCGGGGAGCTGTTTTTT
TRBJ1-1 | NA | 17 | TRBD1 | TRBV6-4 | CASRPTGGKVLLSEAFF | TGTGCCAGCAGGCCTACAGGGGGGAAGGTGCTTTTGAGTGAAGCTTTCTTT
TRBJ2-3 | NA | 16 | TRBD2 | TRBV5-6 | CASSLGSGGSGYTQYF | TGTGCCAGCAGCCTCGGTAGCGGGGGGTCCGGGTATACGCAGTATTTT
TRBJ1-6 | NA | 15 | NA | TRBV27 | CASSPAGLGNSPLHF | TGTGCCAGCAGTCCAGCAGGGCTCGGGAATTCACCCCTCCACTTT
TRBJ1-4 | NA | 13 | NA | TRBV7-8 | CASKDLREEKLFF | TGTGCCAGCAAGGATCTTCGGGAAGAAAAACTGTTTTTT
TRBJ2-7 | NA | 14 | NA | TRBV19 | CASSIDLPGDEQYF | TGTGCCAGTAGTATAGATCTCCCGGGGGACGAGCAGTACTTC
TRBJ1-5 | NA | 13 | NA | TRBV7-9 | CASSSSVGQPQHF | TGTGCCAGCAGCTCCTCGGTTGGTCAGCCCCAGCATTTT
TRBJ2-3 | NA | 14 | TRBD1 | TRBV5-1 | CASSAGQAPDTQYF | TGCGCCAGCAGCGCCGGACAGGCCCCGGATACGCAGTATTTT
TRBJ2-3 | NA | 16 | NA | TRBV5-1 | CASSLAIGRGTDTQYF | TGCGCCAGCAGCTTGGCCATCGGCAGGGGAACAGATACGCAGTATTTT
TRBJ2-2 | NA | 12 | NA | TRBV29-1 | CSVVLRTGELFF | TGCAGCGTTGTTCTGCGGACCGGGGAGCTGTTTTTT
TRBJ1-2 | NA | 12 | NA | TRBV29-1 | CSVETGYLGYTF | TGCAGCGTTGAGACGGGGTATCTTGGCTACACCTTC
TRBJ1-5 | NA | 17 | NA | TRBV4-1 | CASSQYALPTGNQPQHF | TGCGCCAGCAGCCAATATGCCCTGCCGACAGGTAATCAGCCCCAGCATTTT
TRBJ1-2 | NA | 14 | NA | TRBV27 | CASSFGEAGYGYTF | TGTGCCAGCAGTTTTGGTGAGGCCGGTTATGGCTACACCTTC
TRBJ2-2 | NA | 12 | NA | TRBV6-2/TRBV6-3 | CASSPLGGELFF | TGTGCCAGCAGTCCCTTGGGCGGGGAGCTGTTTTTT
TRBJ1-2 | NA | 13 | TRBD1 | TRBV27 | CASSLGTGVGYTF | TGTGCCAGCAGTTTAGGGACAGGGGTTGGCTACACCTTC
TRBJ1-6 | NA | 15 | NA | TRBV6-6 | CASSYGAGSAPGLHF | TGTGCCAGCAGTTACGGAGCAGGGTCGGCTCCGGGACTCCACTTT